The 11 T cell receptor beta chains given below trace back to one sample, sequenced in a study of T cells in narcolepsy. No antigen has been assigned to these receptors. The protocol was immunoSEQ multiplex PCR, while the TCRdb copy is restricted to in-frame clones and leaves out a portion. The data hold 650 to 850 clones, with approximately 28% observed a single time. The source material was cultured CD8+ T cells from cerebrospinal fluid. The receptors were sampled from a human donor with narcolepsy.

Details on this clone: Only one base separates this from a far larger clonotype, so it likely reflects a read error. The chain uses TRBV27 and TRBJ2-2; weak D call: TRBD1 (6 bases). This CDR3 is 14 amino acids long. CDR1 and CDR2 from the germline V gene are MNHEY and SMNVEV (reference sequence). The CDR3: CACSLTGIPGELFF. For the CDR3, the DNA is TGTGCCTGCAGTTTAACAGGGATCCCCGGGGAGCTGTTTTTT.

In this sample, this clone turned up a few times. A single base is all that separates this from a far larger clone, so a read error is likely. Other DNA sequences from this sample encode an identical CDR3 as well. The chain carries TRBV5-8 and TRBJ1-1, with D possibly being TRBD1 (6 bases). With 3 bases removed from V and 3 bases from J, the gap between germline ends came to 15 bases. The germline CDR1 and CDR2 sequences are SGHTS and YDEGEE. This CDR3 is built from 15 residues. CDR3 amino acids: CASSSQGPSDTEAFF. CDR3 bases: TGTGCCAGCAGCTCACAGGGCCCCTCGGACACTGAAGCTTTCTTT.

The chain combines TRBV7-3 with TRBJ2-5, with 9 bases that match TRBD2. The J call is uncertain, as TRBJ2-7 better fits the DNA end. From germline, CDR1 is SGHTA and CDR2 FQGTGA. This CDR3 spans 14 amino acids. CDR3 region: CASSLLAGTYEQYF. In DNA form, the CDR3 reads TGTGCCAGCAGCTTACTAGCGGGGACCTACGAGCAGTACTTC.

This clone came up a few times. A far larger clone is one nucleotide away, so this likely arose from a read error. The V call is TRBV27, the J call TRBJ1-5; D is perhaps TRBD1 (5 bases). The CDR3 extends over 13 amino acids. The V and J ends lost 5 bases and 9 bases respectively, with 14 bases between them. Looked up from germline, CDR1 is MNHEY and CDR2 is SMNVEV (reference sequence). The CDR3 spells CASSLMATGPQHF. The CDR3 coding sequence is TGTGCCAGCAGTCTCATGGCTACAGGGCCCCAGCATTTT.

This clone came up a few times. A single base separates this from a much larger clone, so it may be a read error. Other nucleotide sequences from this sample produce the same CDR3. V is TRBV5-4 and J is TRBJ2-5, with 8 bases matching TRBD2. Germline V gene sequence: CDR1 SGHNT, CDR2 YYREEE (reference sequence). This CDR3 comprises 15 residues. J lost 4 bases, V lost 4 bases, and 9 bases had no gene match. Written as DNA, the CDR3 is TGTGCCAGCAGCCAAGACGGGGGGGCCAGAGAGACCCAGTACTTC. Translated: CASSQDGGARETQYF.

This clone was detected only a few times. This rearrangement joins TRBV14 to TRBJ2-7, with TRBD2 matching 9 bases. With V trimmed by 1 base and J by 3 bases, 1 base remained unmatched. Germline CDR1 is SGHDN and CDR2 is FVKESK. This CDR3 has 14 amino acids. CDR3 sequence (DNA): TGTGCCAGCAGCCAAGGCGGGGGGGGCTACGAGCAGTACTTC. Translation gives CASSQGGGGYEQYF.

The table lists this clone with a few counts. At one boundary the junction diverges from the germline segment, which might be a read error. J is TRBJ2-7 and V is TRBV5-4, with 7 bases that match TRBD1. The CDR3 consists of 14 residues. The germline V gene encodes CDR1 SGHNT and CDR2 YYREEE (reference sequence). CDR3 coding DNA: TGCGCCAGCAGCCAGTACAGGGGTTCCTACGAGCAGTACTTC. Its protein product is CASSQYRGSYEQYF.

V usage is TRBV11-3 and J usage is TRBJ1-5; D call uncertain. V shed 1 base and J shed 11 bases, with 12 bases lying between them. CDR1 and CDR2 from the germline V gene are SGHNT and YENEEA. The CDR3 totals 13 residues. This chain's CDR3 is CASSLALDWAQHF. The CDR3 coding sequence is TGTGCCAGCAGCTTAGCCTTAGACTGGGCCCAGCATTTT.

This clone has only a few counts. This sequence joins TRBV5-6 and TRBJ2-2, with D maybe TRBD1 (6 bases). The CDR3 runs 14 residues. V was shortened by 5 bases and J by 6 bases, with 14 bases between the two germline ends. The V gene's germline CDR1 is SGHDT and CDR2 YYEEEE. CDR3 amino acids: CASSLTGIPGELFF. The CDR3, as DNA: TGTGCCAGCAGTTTAACAGGGATCCCCGGGGAGCTGTTTTTT.

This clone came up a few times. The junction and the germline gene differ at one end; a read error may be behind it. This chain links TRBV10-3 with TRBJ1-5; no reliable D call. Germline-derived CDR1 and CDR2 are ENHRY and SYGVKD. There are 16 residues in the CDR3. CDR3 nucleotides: TGTGCCAGCAGTTTCCCCCAGGAGAACGCGGATCAGCCCCAGCATTTT. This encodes CASSFPQENADQPQHF.

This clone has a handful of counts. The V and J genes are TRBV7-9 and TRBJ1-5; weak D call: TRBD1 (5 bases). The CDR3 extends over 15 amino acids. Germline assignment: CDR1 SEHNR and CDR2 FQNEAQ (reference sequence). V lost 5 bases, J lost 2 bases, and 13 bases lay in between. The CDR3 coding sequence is TGTGCCAGCAGCCGGGGGGTATTCGGCAATCAGCCCCAGCATTTT. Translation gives CASSRGVFGNQPQHF.